This T cell receptor beta chain was found in a study of cytomegalovirus exposure and HLA in healthy donors. Amplification used 60 Vbeta primers and 13 Jbeta primers. TCRdb's table, derived via immunoSEQ multiplex PCR, lists solely in-frame clones and lacks some. The repertoire has around 150,000 clones, around 83% of them found once; the top ten carry around 4.5%. This CDR3 contains 17 residues. Losses at the gene ends were 6 bases for V and 5 bases for J; bases not matched to a gene: 16. Germline loops: CDR1 SGHVS, CDR2 FNYEAQ. The sequence was collected from a man aged 40-50 years in good health and CMV-seropositive. The sequenced material came from PBMCs. The chain carries TRBV7-6 and TRBJ2-5, with 9 bases matching TRBD2. CDR3 DNA: TGTGCCAGCAGGCTTAGGGCTAGCGGGGCCGGGTGGGAGACCCAGTACTTC. Translating gives CASRLRASGAGWETQYF.